The sequence of this TCR beta chain was determined in a study of blood T cell repertoires in COVID-19 (TCRdb year 2020). A note on the overall study: The collaborator samples originated in the United States, Italy and Spain and spanned the acute and convalescent phases of COVID-19. Subjects who had been exposed to COVID-19, were actively infected with it, or had recovered from it provided the deeply sampled blood TCRbeta repertoires that made up the dataset. The prospective study material was composed of cDNA or gDNA derived from T cells, B-cell-depleted T cells, or PBMCs. The repertoires were made available in a free public database intended to serve as a resource for research on the immune response to SARS-CoV-2. The sample metadata nearly always contained a de-identified subject ID, COVID-19 status, age in years and sex. The samples were drawn from two sources: the first 160 participants of the ongoing ImmuneRACE study, and 1,254 subjects contributed by 6 global collaborators. Where HLA class I and class II types were available, the types were taken from metadata supplied by the sample provider, not from assay-based typing. Overall study results and their limits: How much clinical and demographic metadata was included differed by source and by participant, and the metadata was provided uncurated.

Participants in the prospective study were enrolled through a virtual design, were aged roughly 18 to 100 years, and lived in roughly 25 United States geographic areas. To assign participants to cohorts, the prospective study relied on clinical history that participants themselves reported in a screening survey and a study questionnaire. Recovered participants in ImmuneRACE Cohort 3 were defined by two consecutive negative NP/OP PCR tests, clearance by a healthcare professional, or resolution of symptoms. In the prospective study, mobile phlebotomists collected whole blood, serum and a nasopharyngeal or oropharyngeal swab from each participant. Prospective study participants could optionally give additional blood draws and questionnaires over a roughly two-month period. Before DNA extraction, prospective study blood samples were shipped either frozen or at room temperature. The immunoSEQ Assay, a bias-controlled multiplex PCR, was used to amplify TCRbeta CDR3 regions from genomic DNA. Turning to the authors' computational methods: Within the assay, amplification of reference gene primers was used to estimate how many nucleated cells each sample contained. Sequence reads were collapsed and filtered to measure the absolute abundance of every unique TCRbeta CDR3 rearrangement. For each sample, productive Simpson clonality was calculated as the square root of Simpson's diversity index over productive rearrangements. Sourced from immuneACCESS, this table was stored by TCRdb with only in-frame sequences that have V and J called. A share of the clones is absent; for the studies checked, an unresolved V gene accounts for under half, and the remainder has no known explanation. Clonal size and the V and J genes are those of that table, whereas D and trimming came from the DNA. Recorded for this sample are a few hundred thousand clones; 80% to 90% of them occurred a single time. Approximately 2% of the sample goes to the ten largest clones.

Worth noting for this clone: It has no known antigen specificity. No clone much larger than this one lies a single base away; base qualities are absent.

The TCR originated in a woman between 45 and 65 years old who had recovered from COVID-19. Specimen: PBMCs or T cells enriched from blood (not recorded which).

The CDR3 reads CASSTLGGDTGELFF. The sequenced DNA: TGTGCCAGCAGCACTTTGGGCGGGGACACCGGGGAGCTGTTTTTT. The V and J genes are TRBV21-1 and TRBJ2-2; the table's D gene call, TRBD2, was not cross checked with the DNA. TRBV21-1 is designated a pseudogene. The CDR3 covers 15 residues, taking in both the cysteine and the phenylalanine. The read is trimmed to its CDR3 DNA, 45 bases read in frame from base 1.